These 21 T cell receptor beta chains were sequenced from one sample in a study of shared clonotypes between healthy human individuals. Measured with immunoSEQ multiplex PCR; TCRdb has only the in-frame clones, and not every one. The table has a few million clones, over 85% seen once. Naive CD8 cells lacked CD45RO and underwent positive selection for CCR7, leaving out terminally differentiated effector memory CD45RA+ cells. The sample comprised naive CD8+ T cells from PBMCs. All receptors derive from a young man in good health. Some clones in this sample may be carry-over from other donors' samples.

The chain employs TRBV12-1 and TRBJ1-1. TRBV12-1 is annotated as a pseudogene. CDR3 size: 12 residues. The CDR3 coding sequence is TGTGCCAGCAGCCCCCCGGGTGGTGCAGCTTTCTTT. Translation gives CASSPPGGAAFF.

The CDR3 DNA sequence: TGTGCCAGCTCACCGACAGGCTATTCCAATGAGCAGTTCTTC. Its protein is CASSPTGYSNEQFF. This sequence joins TRBV18 and TRBJ2-1; a possible D gene is TRBD1 (6 bases). Between the trimmed V and J ends, which lost 3 bases and 6 bases, there was a span of 12 bases. The CDR3 has 14 residues. Germline CDR1 is KGHSH and CDR2 is LQKENI.

The chain recombines TRBV4-2 with TRBJ2-1; 8 bases agree with TRBD2. J was trimmed by 2 bases and V by 0 bases; bases with no gene match: 6. CDR3 size: 17 residues. Germline lookup yields CDR1 LGHNA and CDR2 YNFKEQ. The CDR3 spells CASSQDWGAGAYNEQFF. CDR3 nucleotides: TGTGCCAGCAGCCAAGATTGGGGAGCGGGAGCCTACAATGAGCAGTTCTTC.

The chain joins TRBV27 to TRBJ2-1; no reliable D call. CDR3 size: 8 residues. The germline V gene has CDR1 MNHEY and CDR2 SMNVEV (reference sequence). V was clipped by 8 bases and J by 15 bases, with 8 bases between them. For the CDR3, the DNA is TGTGCCAGCCCCAGAAGGTTCTTC. The encoded protein is CASPRRFF.

Regarding this clone: A read error may account for a junction end that differs from germline. V usage is TRBV2 and J usage is TRBJ1-4; D is unclear. The CDR3 has 13 residues. Looked up from germline, CDR1 is SNHLY and CDR2 is FYNNEI. CDR3 in amino acids: CASGEGSAEKLFF. The CDR3 region has the DNA TGTGCCAGCGGTGAGGGAAGCGCTGAAAAACTGTTTTTT.

V gene TRBV9 combines with J gene TRBJ1-5; 8 bases are a match to TRBD1. The ends lost 4 bases at V and 0 bases at J; junction bases unmatched: 6. Germline V gene sequence: CDR1 SGDLS, CDR2 YYNGEE. There are 16 residues in the CDR3. CDR3 residues: CASSPGGGDSNQPQHF. The DNA for the CDR3 is TGTGCCAGCAGCCCAGGGGGCGGGGATAGCAATCAGCCCCAGCATTTT.

As regards this clone: One end of the junction does not line up with germline, which may come from a read error. V usage is TRBV4-2 and J usage is TRBJ2-7; D may be TRBD1 or TRBD2 (7 bases each). Germline CDR1 is LGHNA and CDR2 is YNFKEQ. This CDR3 contains 22 residues. The CDR3 sequence: CASSQDAFGTEYRGGGLQAPHF. CDR3 in DNA: TGTGCCAGCAGCCAAGATGCTTTTGGGACAGAGTATCGCGGAGGGGGACTACAGGCTCCGCACTTC.

The chain combines TRBV10-3 with TRBJ2-7, with TRBD2 identical over 9 bases. The germline gives CDR1 ENHRY, CDR2 SYGVKD. V lost 4 bases, J lost 2 bases, and 3 bases stayed unmatched. The length of the CDR3 is 14 residues. The CDR3 spells CAISGLAETYEQYF. Written as DNA, the CDR3 is TGTGCCATCAGTGGACTAGCGGAAACCTACGAGCAGTACTTC.

Worth noting for this clone: The same CDR3 also results from other DNA sequences found in this sample. The chain combines TRBV11-2 with TRBJ2-5; D not resolved. V gave up 1 base and J gave up 1 base, with 7 bases separating them. The length of the CDR3 is 14 residues. Germline V lookup: CDR1 SGHAT, CDR2 FQNNGV. CDR3 in DNA: TGTGCCAGCAGCTTAGTGGGAACCCAAGAGACCCAGTACTTC. Translating gives CASSLVGTQETQYF.

The chain recombines TRBV27 with TRBJ2-7, with D maybe TRBD1 (5 bases). This CDR3 has 16 residues. The V end lost 5 bases, the J end lost 4 bases, and 21 bases lay between the germline ends. CDR1 is MNHEY, CDR2 SMNVEV, per germline (reference sequence). The CDR3, as DNA: TGTGCCAGCAGTCCGTCTAGGGGCCCCATGGGATACGAGCAGTACTTC. Amino acid sequence: CASSPSRGPMGYEQYF.

V is TRBV27 and J is TRBJ2-7, with D possibly being TRBD2 (6 bases). From germline, CDR1 is MNHEY and CDR2 SMNVEV (reference sequence). The CDR3 extends over 15 amino acids. V was clipped by 1 base and J by 5 bases, with 15 bases between them. CDR3 amino acids: CASSLFSGSPHEQYF. The CDR3 bases are TGTGCCAGCAGTTTATTCTCCGGGAGCCCCCACGAGCAGTACTTC.

The chain combines TRBV5-1 with TRBJ2-2, with a possible D match to TRBD2 (6 bases). The CDR3 spans 15 residues. Between the trimmed V and J ends, which lost 4 bases and 6 bases, there was a span of 16 bases. CDR1 is SGHRS, CDR2 YFSETQ, per germline. The CDR3 region is CASSPPDAGPGELFF. CDR3 nucleotides: TGCGCCAGCAGCCCCCCCGACGCGGGACCCGGGGAGCTGTTTTTT.

To note about this clone: The same CDR3 is also encoded by other DNA sequences in this sample. The chain uses TRBV6-6 and TRBJ2-1; D is unclear. Germline assignment: CDR1 MNHNY and CDR2 SVGAGI (reference sequence). CDR3 length equals 10 residues. With 6 bases removed from V and 7 bases from J, the gap between germline ends came to 4 bases. The CDR3 bases are TGTGCCAGCAGGGGGAATGAGCAGTTCTTC. This translates into CASRGNEQFF.

V is TRBV9 and J is TRBJ2-7; 13 bases match TRBD2. J was trimmed by 4 bases and V by 4 bases; bases with no gene match: 5. There are 15 residues in the CDR3. CDR1 and CDR2 from the germline V gene are SGDLS and YYNGEE. The CDR3 coding sequence is TGTGCCAGCAGCCCCGGACTAGCGGGAGAATACGAGCAGTACTTC. Its protein is CASSPGLAGEYEQYF.

The V gene is TRBV5-6, the J gene TRBJ2-3, with 7 nucleotides matching TRBD2. Germline V gene data show CDR1 as SGHDT and CDR2 as YYEEEE. V trimming: 0 bases; J trimming: 4 bases; junction bases outside the gene matches: 11. CDR3 length: 17 amino acids. The CDR3 region has the DNA TGTGCCAGCAGCTTGGGTGTCCGGCGGGAGCCCCCAGATACGCAGTATTTT. Translated: CASSLGVRREPPDTQYF.

The chain links TRBV27 to TRBJ2-3; 7 bases map to TRBD2. V lost 2 bases and J lost 5; bases outside the gene matches: 7. Looked up from germline, CDR1 is MNHEY and CDR2 is SMNVEV (reference sequence). The CDR3 extends over 15 amino acids. CDR3: CASSLGAGSLDTQYF. The CDR3 region has the DNA TGTGCCAGCAGTTTAGGAGCGGGATCGTTAGATACGCAGTATTTT.

A note on this clone: This same CDR3 is encoded by further DNA sequences in the sample. The chain has TRBV27 and TRBJ2-7; possibly TRBD2 for D (6 bases). CDR3 length: 14 amino acids. CDR1 and CDR2 (germline): MNHEY, SMNVEV (reference sequence). The V and J ends lost 5 bases and 0 bases respectively, with 11 bases between them. The DNA for the CDR3 is TGTGCCAGCAGTCCCCGGGGGAGCTCCTACGAGCAGTACTTC. This translates into CASSPRGSSYEQYF.

V is TRBV29-1 and J is TRBJ2-6; 8 nucleotides line up with TRBD1. The V segment lost 5 bases and the J segment 0 bases; nucleotides outside the gene matches: 18. CDR1 SQVTM and CDR2 ANQGSEA come from the germline V gene. The CDR3 contains 20 residues. The CDR3 bases are TGCAGCGTTCCCGATTCAAAGACAGGGGACCTGAACTCTGGGGCCAACGTCCTGACTTTC. Its translation is CSVPDSKTGDLNSGANVLTF. Full variable domain (missing parts from reference TRBV29-1 and TRBJ2-6): SAVISQKPSRDICQRGTSLTIQCQVDSQVTMMFWYRQQPGQSLTLIATANQGSEATYESGFVIDKFPISRPNLTFSTLTVSNMSPEDSSIYLCSVPDSKTGDLNSGANVLTFGAGSRLTVL.

The genes are TRBV9 and TRBJ2-2; unclear D gene. The CDR3 runs 18 residues. The germline V gene encodes CDR1 SGDLS and CDR2 YYNGEE. The V end lost 0 bases, the J end lost 0 bases, and 15 bases lay between the germline ends. The CDR3 reads CASSVDPTLLSNTGELFF. CDR3 DNA: TGTGCCAGCAGCGTAGACCCGACGCTCCTATCGAACACCGGGGAGCTGTTTTTT.

The chain recombines TRBV28 with TRBJ2-7, with a weak D call TRBD1 (7 bases). The CDR3 runs 15 residues. CDR1 MDHEN and CDR2 SYDVKM come from the germline V gene. The V end lost 7 bases, the J end lost 3 bases, and 19 bases lay between the germline ends. The CDR3 DNA is TGTGCCAGCACCGAAGGCGACAGGGAGGTCTACGAGCAGTACTTC. Encoded protein: CASTEGDREVYEQYF.

This clone was seen only a few times. This chain uses TRBV28 with TRBJ1-2; D not certain. This CDR3 has 12 residues. V was clipped by 2 bases and J by 13 bases, with 14 bases between them. The germline V gene has CDR1 MDHEN and CDR2 SYDVKM. In DNA form, the CDR3 reads TGTGCCAGCAGTTTACGAGGGCGGAAATCCACCTTC. It specifies CASSLRGRKSTF.